The clone carrying this T cell receptor (beta chain) was seen many times. The germline gene is not matched at one end of the junction; a read error may be the cause. TCRdb reprocessed the 5' RACE reads with MiXCR, giving one entry per CDR3 protein. Here the sample spans about 580,000 distinct CDR3 sequences, less than 20% being singletons. The length of the CDR3 is 12 residues. CDR1 is LGHDT, CDR2 YNNKEL, per germline (reference sequence). The sample comes from a study of T cells after yellow fever vaccination. Sequenced here: PBMCs, sampled 4 to 5 days after the first yellow fever vaccination. The TCR was taken from a man younger than 35 who received the YFV17D yellow fever vaccine. The V and J genes are TRBV3-1 and TRBJ1-6; D may be TRBD1 (5 bases). The CDR3 protein is CASSFTQRDLNF. As DNA, the CDR3 is TGTGCCAGCAGCTTCACGCAGCGGGACCTAAACTTT.